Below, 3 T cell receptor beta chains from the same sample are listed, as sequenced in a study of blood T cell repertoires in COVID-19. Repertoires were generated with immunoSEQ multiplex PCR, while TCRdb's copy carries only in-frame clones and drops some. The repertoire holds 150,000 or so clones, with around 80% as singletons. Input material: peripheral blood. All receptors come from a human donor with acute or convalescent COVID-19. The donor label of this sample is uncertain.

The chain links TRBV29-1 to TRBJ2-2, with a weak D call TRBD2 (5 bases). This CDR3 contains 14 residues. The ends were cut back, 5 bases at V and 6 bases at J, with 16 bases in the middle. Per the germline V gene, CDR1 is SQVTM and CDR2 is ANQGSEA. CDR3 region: CSVLILMGAGELFF. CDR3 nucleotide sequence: TGCAGCGTTTTAATACTTATGGGAGCCGGGGAGCTGTTTTTT.

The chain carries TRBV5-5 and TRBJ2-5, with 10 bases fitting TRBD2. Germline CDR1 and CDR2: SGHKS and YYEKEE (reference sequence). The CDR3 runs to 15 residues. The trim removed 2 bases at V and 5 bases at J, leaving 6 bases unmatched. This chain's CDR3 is CASSFQRGGAETQYF. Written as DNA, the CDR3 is TGTGCCAGCAGCTTTCAGCGGGGGGGCGCGGAGACCCAGTACTTC.

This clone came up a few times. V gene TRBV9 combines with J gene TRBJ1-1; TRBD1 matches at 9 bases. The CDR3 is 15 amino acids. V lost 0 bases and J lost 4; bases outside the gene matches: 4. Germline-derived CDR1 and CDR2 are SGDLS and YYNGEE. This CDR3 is CASSVAGQGFTEAFF. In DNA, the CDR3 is TGTGCCAGCAGCGTAGCGGGACAGGGTTTCACTGAAGCTTTCTTT.